A single sample gave rise to the 25 T cell receptor beta chains below, sequenced in a study of Graves' ophthalmopathy and Graves' hyperthyroidism. The authors amplified TCR beta CDR3 regions, and they did so from RNA transcripts for repertoire sequencing. An initial RT-PCR round employing HTBI primers preceded a second-round multiplex PCR. TCRdb re-analysed the multiplex PCR reads in MiXCR, keeping a single row per CDR3 protein. This table holds about 1.1 million distinct CDR3 sequences, about two fifths found once. The sequencing input was peripheral blood or thyroid tissue (not recorded which). Receptors originate from an adult man with Graves' hyperthyroidism.

A remark on this clonotype: Being one base from a much bigger clone, this may be a read error. The chain joins TRBV7-9 to TRBJ2-5; TRBD1 agrees at 9 bases. The last part of the DNA fits TRBJ2-7 better; the J call may be wrong. Germline loops: CDR1 SEHNR, CDR2 FQNEAQ (reference sequence). The CDR3 consists of 16 residues. CDR3 amino acids: CASSLVQDRGSHEQYF. CDR3 DNA: TGTGCCAGCAGCTTAGTCCAGGACAGGGGTTCCCACGAGCAGTACTTC.

V is TRBV20-1 and J is TRBJ2-5; possibly TRBD1 or TRBD2 for D (5 bases each). The CDR3 runs to 14 residues. Germline loops: CDR1 DFQATT, CDR2 SNEGSKA (reference sequence). Trimming pared 3 bases from V and 1 base from J, leaving 12 bases between. The CDR3 DNA reads as TGCAGTGCTAGCCCCTCGGGGCTCCAAGAGACCCAGTACTTC. Residues: CSASPSGLQETQYF.

The rearrangement uses TRBV7-2 and TRBJ1-3; tentatively, D is TRBD1 (5 bases). Per the germline V gene, CDR1 is SGHTA and CDR2 is FQGNSA. The germline V and J ends were trimmed by 11 bases and 2 bases, with 25 bases remaining between them. CDR3 length: 17 residues. The CDR3 is CAWLERTGALPGNTIYF. The CDR3 nucleotides read TGTGCCTGGTTAGAGAGAACCGGGGCGTTGCCTGGAAACACCATATATTTT.

This clonotype was detected ten times or more. The V gene is TRBV24-1, the J gene TRBJ2-3; 8 nucleotides line up with TRBD2. V shed 3 bases and J 6 bases; nucleotides not matched to a gene: 4. The germline V gene has CDR1 KGHDR and CDR2 SFDVKD. The CDR3 loop spans 14 amino acids. CDR3 bases: TGTGCCACCAGTGATGGACTAGCTTATGATACGCAGTATTTT. Translation gives CATSDGLAYDTQYF.

At least ten counts were recorded for this clonotype. V usage is TRBV6-6 and J usage is TRBJ1-5; D is ambiguous. CDR1 is MNHNY, CDR2 SVGAGI, per germline (reference sequence). This CDR3 region has 13 residues. With 1 base removed from V and 6 bases from J, the gap between germline ends came to 7 bases. CDR3 in DNA: TGTGCCAGCAGTTACTTAGGTGGTCAGCCCCAGCATTTT. Amino acids: CASSYLGGQPQHF.

The J gene is TRBJ1-6, the V gene TRBV30; no firm D call. CDR1 is GTSNPN, CDR2 SVGIG, per germline (reference sequence). The CDR3 covers 14 residues. V dropped 3 bases and J dropped 5 bases, with 11 bases sitting between them. CDR3 in DNA: TGTGCCTGGAGGCGGATGACGGATAATTCACCCCTCCACTTT. It yields the protein CAWRRMTDNSPLHF.

The J gene is TRBJ2-5, the V gene TRBV20-1, with 15 bases lining up with TRBD2. Per germline, CDR1 DFQATT and CDR2 SNEGSKA (reference sequence). V shed 0 bases, J shed 6 bases, and the junction held 2 bases outside the gene matches. The CDR3 extends over 15 amino acids. CDR3 in DNA: TGCAGTGCTAGAGATGGACTAGCGGGGGGGAAGACCCAGTACTTC. Its protein is CSARDGLAGGKTQYF.

This clonotype was seen at least ten times. The chain employs TRBV12-3 or TRBV12-4 and TRBJ2-7; 7 bases map to TRBD2. This CDR3 spans 13 amino acids. Trimming took 6 bases from V and 5 from J; bases not matched to a gene: 7. DNA for the CDR3: TGTGCCAGCAGAGAACTTGGGAGGGACGAGCAGTACTTC. Encoded protein: CASRELGRDEQYF.

This clonotype turned up a few times. The gene calls are TRBV9 and TRBJ1-2; D is unresolved. Deletions cut 0 bases from V and 7 bases from J, with 4 bases between. Germline CDR1 and CDR2: SGDLS and YYNGEE. The CDR3 consists of 11 residues. The CDR3 DNA follows: TGTGCCAGCAGCGTAGCAGGTGGCTACACCTTC. Its translation is CASSVAGGYTF.

This clonotype occurred many times. This rearrangement joins TRBV5-8 to TRBJ1-5; D uncertain. The CDR3 is 15 residues long. Germline CDR1 reads SGHTS; CDR2 reads YDEGEE. Trimming stripped 0 bases from V and 6 bases from J, with 13 bases between. The CDR3 DNA reads TGTGCCAGCAGCTTGGCCGGCAGCCTCGGTCAGCCCCAGCATTTT. It specifies CASSLAGSLGQPQHF.

This clonotype was detected many times. The V gene is TRBV29-1, the J gene TRBJ1-2; 7 nucleotides align to TRBD1. The V gene end was trimmed by 2 bases and the J gene end by 4 bases; junction bases not matched to a gene: 7. The CDR3 is 14 residues long. Germline values: CDR1 SQVTM, CDR2 ANQGSEA. The CDR3 region is CSVERDSGSYGYTF. The CDR3, as DNA: TGCAGCGTTGAAAGGGACAGCGGTTCCTATGGCTACACCTTC.

Note on this clonotype: At one boundary the junction diverges from the germline segment, which might be a read error. The DNA for the CDR3 is TGTGCCAGCAGTTTAGCGGCGAGCACAGGGGTCTACGAGCAGTACTTC. It yields the protein CASSLAASTGVYEQYF. This chain uses TRBV7-9 with TRBJ2-7; D might be TRBD1 (7 bases). The germline V gene encodes CDR1 SEHNR and CDR2 FQNEAQ (reference sequence). This CDR3 has 16 residues.

There are many counts of this clonotype. The CDR3 is CASAGPRYEQYF. CDR3 bases: TGCGCCAGCGCGGGACCACGATACGAGCAGTACTTC. The rearrangement links TRBV4-3 to TRBJ2-7; the D gene is possibly TRBD2 (6 bases). The CDR3 is 12 residues long. The V gene's germline CDR1 is LGHNA and CDR2 YSLEER. Trimming took 8 bases from V and 4 from J, leaving 12 bases between them.

Only a few counts were recorded for this clonotype. This may come from a read error, since a much larger clone is one base off. The rearrangement uses TRBV7-6 and TRBJ2-7, with D perhaps TRBD1 (6 bases). The CDR3 is 14 residues long. Per germline, CDR1 SGHVS and CDR2 FNYEAQ. The V end was cut by 5 bases, the J end by 3 bases, with 14 bases between. The CDR3 DNA follows: TGTGCCAGCAGCCCCGGACAGTTCCACTACGAGCAGTACTTC. This encodes CASSPGQFHYEQYF.

J is TRBJ2-7 and V is TRBV20-1; 10 bases are shared with TRBD2. The CDR3 consists of 14 residues. V lost 5 bases, J lost 4 bases, and 8 bases stayed unmatched. Looked up from germline, CDR1 is DFQATT and CDR2 is SNEGSKA (reference sequence). The CDR3 DNA is TGCAGTGCTCCCTCTAGCGGGAGTGGTTACGAGCAGTACTTC. Translation: CSAPSSGSGYEQYF.

Worth noting for this clonotype: A much larger clonotype is one base distant, so this may be a read error. V is TRBV6-2 or TRBV6-3 and J is TRBJ2-5, with a possible D match to TRBD2 (5 bases). Germline V gene data show CDR1 as MNHEY and CDR2 as SVGEGT. The CDR3 length is 11 residues. The CDR3 region is CASSVVGVRNF. The CDR3 nucleotides are TGTGCCAGCAGTGTCGTGGGAGTTCGGAACTTC.

The CDR3 loop is CASSLEGGTGLETQYF. CDR3 DNA sequence: TGTGCCAGCAGCTTAGAGGGGGGGACAGGGCTGGAGACCCAGTACTTC. The genes are TRBV7-2 and TRBJ2-5, with TRBD1 matching 9 bases. CDR3 length equals 16 residues. With V trimmed by 1 base and J by 5 bases, 8 bases remained unmatched. Germline V lookup: CDR1 SGHTA, CDR2 FQGNSA.

The chain employs TRBV12-3 or TRBV12-4 and TRBJ2-5; tentatively, D is TRBD1 (5 bases). CDR3 length: 14 amino acids. Here the CDR3 reads CASRPRARVETQYF. CDR3 in DNA: TGTGCTAGCCGCCCCAGGGCGCGCGTGGAGACCCAGTACTTC.

A single count supports this clonotype. This may stem from a read error, because a much larger clone lies one nucleotide away. V gene TRBV7-9 combines with J gene TRBJ2-7, with 7 bases that match TRBD1. This CDR3 spans 14 amino acids. Germline V CDR1 and CDR2: SEHNR, FQNEAQ (reference sequence). The CDR3 reads CASSRDSVSYGQYF. The CDR3, as DNA: TGTGCCAGTTCCCGGGACAGCGTCTCCTACGGGCAGTACTTC. The whole variable domain, filled in from reference TRBV7-9 and TRBJ2-7, reads DTGVSQNPRHKITKRGQNVTFRCDPISEHNRLYWYRQTLGQGPEFLTYFQNEAQLEKSRLLSDRFSAERPKGSFSTLEIQRTEQGDSAMYLCASSRDSVSYGQYFGPGTRLTVT.

This clonotype was picked up many times. The CDR3 is CASSVRDGKETQYF. Written as DNA, the CDR3 is TGTGCCAGCAGCGTCCGGGACGGCAAAGAGACCCAGTACTTC. The chain recombines TRBV9 with TRBJ2-5; D possibly matches TRBD1 or TRBD2 (5 bases each). V lost 2 bases, J lost 3 bases, and 11 bases lay in between. The CDR3 runs to 14 residues. In germline, CDR1 is SGDLS, CDR2 YYNGEE.

The table lists this clonotype with a few counts. The chain combines TRBV14 with TRBJ1-3, with D possibly matching TRBD1 (6 bases). V was shortened by 2 bases and J by 3 bases, with 17 bases between the two germline ends. The CDR3 extends over 17 amino acids. CDR1 SGHDN and CDR2 FVKESK come from the germline V gene. CDR3 in DNA: TGTGCCAGCAGCCAAAGCCACATCCGGGACAATGGAAACACCATATATTTT. Translating it yields CASSQSHIRDNGNTIYF.

The sample holds a few counts of this clonotype. A much larger clone differs from this one at a single base, so this may be a read error. The chain combines TRBV2 with TRBJ1-1; 9 bases match TRBD1. Per germline, CDR1 SNHLY and CDR2 FYNNEI. V trimming: 6 bases; J trimming: 1 base; junction bases outside the gene matches: 3. CDR3 length equals 14 residues. CDR3 protein: CASRRDRANTEAFF. The CDR3 DNA reads as TGTGCCAGCAGGAGGGACAGGGCGAACACTGAAGCTTTCTTT.

Points on this clonotype: Just one base apart from a much larger clone, this may be a read error. V and J are TRBV10-3 and TRBJ2-6, with D hard to call. The CDR3 has 15 residues. The germline CDR1 and CDR2 sequences are ENHRY and SYGVKD. Here the CDR3 DNA reads TGTGCCAGCAGTCGCGGCATCTCTGGGACCAACGTCCTGACTTTC. Encoded protein: CASSRGISGTNVLTF.

This clonotype was detected many times. The gene calls are TRBV12-3 or TRBV12-4 and TRBJ1-1; maybe TRBD1 (5 bases). V lost 7 bases to trimming and J lost 1 base, with 13 bases between them. The CDR3 sequence is 14 residues long. The CDR3 DNA is TGTGCCAGCAAGGGGACCGCAGGGAACACTGAAGCTTTCTTT. Translating gives CASKGTAGNTEAFF.

This clonotype occurred a few times. The chain uses TRBV5-6 and TRBJ1-2; D might be TRBD1 (6 bases). V lost 7 bases, J lost 5 bases, and 24 bases lay in between. The CDR3 loop spans 16 amino acids. Germline-derived CDR1 and CDR2 are SGHDT and YYEEEE. This CDR3 is CASALPGGAASYGYTF. The CDR3 nucleotides are TGTGCCAGCGCACTCCCGGGGGGCGCAGCGAGTTATGGCTACACCTTC.